This T cell receptor (beta chain) was captured in a study of T cells in Graves' hyperthyroidism and ophthalmopathy. Regions amplified from RNA transcripts were the TCR beta CDR3 regions. First-round RT-PCR targeting the TCR CDR3 was performed with the HTBI primer set. MiXCR was run by TCRdb on the multiplex PCR reads, yielding one entry per CDR3 protein. The table shows a few hundred thousand distinct CDR3 sequences, with around 14% occurring only once. This clonotype came up a few times. The antigen is not known. Findings and limits, study-wide: Ophthalmopathy and stable hyperthyroidism were separated by a 13 V-J model. Most expanded thyroid clonotypes above 0.001 also appeared in blood.

Germline CDR1 is MDHEN and CDR2 is SYDVKM. The V gene end was trimmed by 5 bases and the J gene end by 7 bases; junction bases not matched to a gene: 14. This CDR3 has 15 residues. The clonotype originates from a woman aged 30 to 39 with Graves' hyperthyroidism. The chain is built from TRBV28 and TRBJ2-7; the match to TRBD2 covers 7 bases. Sequencing was carried out using blood. The DNA of the CDR3 is TGTGCCAGCAGTCTGGCAGGCGCGGGAGAAGAGGAGCAGTACTTC. This translates into CASSLAGAGEEEQYF.